This TCR beta chain was captured by sequencing in a study of cytotoxic CD8 clonotypes in ibrutinib-treated CLL. Points on this clone: Its target is unknown.

Investigators sourced around 1.9 micrograms of genomic DNA from cryopreserved PBMCs for TCR beta libraries. Profiling relied on immunoSEQ multiplex PCR, and the TCRdb table lists in-frame clones only, not all of them. Of under 150,000 clones in the sample, more than 85% were seen once. Findings of the study overall: Public clonotypes, rarely seen, contracted or held steady on treatment.

V dropped 1 base and J dropped 5; count of bases not matched to a gene: 3. The CDR3 is made up of 15 amino acids. Germline CDR1 SGHTA, CDR2 FQGNSA. The chain is built from TRBV7-2 and TRBJ1-5; 9 bases align to TRBD1. This TCR was sampled from a human donor with chronic lymphocytic leukemia. The material was PBMCs, obtained after 12 months of ibrutinib treatment. In nucleotides, the CDR3 is TGTGCCAGCAGCTTAGGGGGACAGGGATATCAGCCCCAGCATTTT. Protein sequence: CASSLGGQGYQPQHF.